This passage covers 5 T cell receptor beta chains from one sample sequenced in a study of post-analysis software for immune sequencing data. General study results and limits: Patients carried a handful of TRBV segments more frequently than controls did, and TRBV5-6, TRBV5-1 and TRBV20-1 were among them.

These TCRs are of unknown antigen specificity. Each TCR beta cDNA library carried unique molecular identifiers. TCRdb itself ran the PCR reads through MiXCR, one entry per CDR3 protein. The table lists some 800,000 distinct CDR3 sequences, under 60% of them singletons, with roughly 5% in the top ten. The sequencing input was blood. The receptors come from a girl between 10 and 17 years old with multiple sclerosis.

This clonotype was seen only a few times. The chain carries TRBV7-9 and TRBJ2-1, with D uncertain. CDR1 and CDR2 from the germline V gene are SEHNR and FQNEAQ (reference sequence). Trimming cost V 8 bases and J 0 bases, with 14 bases left between them. The CDR3 has 15 residues. The CDR3 sequence: CASEDVTSSYNEQFF. The CDR3, as DNA: TGTGCCAGCGAAGACGTGACGAGCTCCTACAATGAGCAGTTCTTC. Combining the CDR3 with reference TRBV7-9 and TRBJ2-1 gives the whole variable domain DTGVSQNPRHKITKRGQNVTFRCDPISEHNRLYWYRQTLGQGPEFLTYFQNEAQLEKSRLLSDRFSAERPKGSFSTLEIQRTEQGDSAMYLCASEDVTSSYNEQFFGPGTRLTVL.

J is TRBJ2-7 and V is TRBV20-1; D uncertain. With 2 bases removed from V and 4 bases from J, the gap between germline ends came to 9 bases. CDR1 and CDR2 (germline): DFQATT, SNEGSKA (reference sequence). This CDR3 has 12 residues. The CDR3 DNA is TGCAGTGCTAGATCCCGGCCTTACGAGCAGTACTTC. This sequence encodes CSARSRPYEQYF.

The J gene is TRBJ2-3, the V gene TRBV6-5; D is perhaps TRBD1 (6 bases). The CDR3 contains 12 residues. V shed 7 bases and J shed 6 bases, with 11 bases lying between them. Looked up from germline, CDR1 is MNHEY and CDR2 is SVGAGI. The CDR3 bases are TGTGCCAGCACCTCCCAGGGGGATACGCAGTATTTT. It codes for CASTSQGDTQYF.

The gene calls are TRBV28 and TRBJ1-1; D gene uncertain. V shed 1 base and J shed 3 bases, with 12 bases lying between them. Germline V gene sequence: CDR1 MDHEN, CDR2 SYDVKM. This CDR3 is built from 15 residues. The CDR3 sequence is CASSLSRTIDTEAFF. The CDR3 nucleotides read TGTGCCAGCAGTTTATCCAGAACGATCGACACTGAAGCTTTCTTT.

J is TRBJ2-1 and V is TRBV15; D uncertain. This CDR3 is 19 amino acids long. The V gene lost 1 base and the J gene lost 8 bases, with 27 bases spanning the gap. Germline V CDR1 and CDR2: LNHNV, YYDKDF (reference sequence). The CDR3 here is CATSRARRSTKSALYEQFF. In nucleotides, the CDR3 is TGTGCCACCAGCAGAGCCCGTCGGTCCACCAAGTCCGCATTGTATGAGCAGTTCTTC.